The subject of this entry is one TCR beta chain. These data originate in a study of blood T cell repertoires in COVID-19. Libraries were prepared by immunoSEQ multiplex PCR; TCRdb keeps only in-frame clonotypes and omits some of them. The sample lists approximately 350,000 clones, 85% to 90% occurring once. J gave up 5 bases and V 4 bases, and 10 bases lay outside the gene matches. The CDR3 runs to 15 residues. Germline V gene lookup returns CDR1 SGDLS and CDR2 YYNGEE. Recruits, aged about 18 to 100 years, lived in some 25 US areas. Clinical history reported by participants formed the basis on which cohorts were assigned. Resolution of symptoms, clearance, or two negative PCRs was present in recovered Cohort 3 donors.

The sequence was collected from a young man who had recovered from COVID-19. The material sequenced was PBMCs or T cells enriched from blood (not recorded which). This chain joins TRBV9 and TRBJ2-7; TRBD1 matches 9 bases. This CDR3 reads CASSSPGQGYHEQYF. The DNA for the CDR3 is TGTGCCAGCAGCAGCCCGGGACAGGGATACCACGAGCAGTACTTC.